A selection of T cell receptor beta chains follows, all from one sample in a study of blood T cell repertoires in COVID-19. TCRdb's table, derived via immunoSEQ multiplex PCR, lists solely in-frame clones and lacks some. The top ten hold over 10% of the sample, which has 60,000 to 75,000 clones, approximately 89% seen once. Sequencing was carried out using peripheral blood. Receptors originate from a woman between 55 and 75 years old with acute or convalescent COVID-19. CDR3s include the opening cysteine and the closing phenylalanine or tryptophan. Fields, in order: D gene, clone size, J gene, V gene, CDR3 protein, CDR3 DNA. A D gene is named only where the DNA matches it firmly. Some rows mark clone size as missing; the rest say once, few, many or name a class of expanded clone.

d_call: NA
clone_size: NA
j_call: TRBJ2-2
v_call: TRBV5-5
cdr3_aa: CASSLISSGELFF
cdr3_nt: TGTGCCAGCAGCTTGATTAGCTCCGGGGAGCTGTTTTTT

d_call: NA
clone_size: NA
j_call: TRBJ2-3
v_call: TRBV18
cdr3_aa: CASSPVVTDTQYF
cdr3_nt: TGTGCCAGCTCACCAGTCGTAACAGATACGCAGTATTTT

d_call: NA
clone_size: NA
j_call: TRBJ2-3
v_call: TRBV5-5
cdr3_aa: CASSGGAGASTDTQYF
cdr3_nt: TGTGCCAGCAGCGGGGGGGCAGGCGCCAGCACAGATACGCAGTATTTT

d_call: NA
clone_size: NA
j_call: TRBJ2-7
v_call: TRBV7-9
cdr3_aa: CASSPGSYEQYF
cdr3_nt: TGTGCCAGCAGCCCGGGTAGCTACGAGCAGTACTTC

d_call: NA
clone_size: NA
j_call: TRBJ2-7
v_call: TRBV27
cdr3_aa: CASKVQRTSYEQYF
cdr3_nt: TGTGCCTCCAAGGTCCAGCGGACTTCCTACGAGCAGTACTTC

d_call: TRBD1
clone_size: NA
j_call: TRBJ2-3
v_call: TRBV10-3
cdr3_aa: CAISSQGDSKTQYF
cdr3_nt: TGTGCCATCAGCTCCCAGGGGGATTCGAAAACGCAGTATTTT

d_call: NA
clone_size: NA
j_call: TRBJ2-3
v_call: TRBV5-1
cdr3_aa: CASSRALADTQYF
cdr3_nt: TGCGCCAGCAGCCGCGCCTTGGCAGATACGCAGTATTTT

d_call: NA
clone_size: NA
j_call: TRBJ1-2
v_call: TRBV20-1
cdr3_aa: CSARAGVGYTF
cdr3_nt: TGCAGTGCTAGGGCAGGGGTAGGCTACACCTTC

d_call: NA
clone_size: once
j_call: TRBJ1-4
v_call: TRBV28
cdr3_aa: CASSLWQASNEKLFF
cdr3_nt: TGTGCCAGCAGCTTATGGCAGGCCTCTAATGAAAAACTGTTTTTT

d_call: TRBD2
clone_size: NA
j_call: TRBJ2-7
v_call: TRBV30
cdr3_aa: CAWSFAAGPYEQYF
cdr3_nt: TGTGCCTGGAGTTTCGCAGCGGGGCCCTACGAGCAGTACTTC

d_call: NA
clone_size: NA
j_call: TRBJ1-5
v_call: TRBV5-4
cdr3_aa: CASRAGRQAQPQHF
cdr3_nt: TGTGCCAGCCGCGCCGGGCGACAGGCCCAGCCCCAGCATTTT

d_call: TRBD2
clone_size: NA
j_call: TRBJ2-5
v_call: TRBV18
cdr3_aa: CASSPRRGGLETQYF
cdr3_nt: TGTGCCAGCTCACCTCGGCGGGGGGGCCTTGAGACCCAGTACTTC

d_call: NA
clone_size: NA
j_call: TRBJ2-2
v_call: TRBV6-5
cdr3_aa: CASSLDNRRTGELFF
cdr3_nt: TGTGCCAGCAGTTTGGACAATCGTAGGACCGGGGAGCTGTTTTTT

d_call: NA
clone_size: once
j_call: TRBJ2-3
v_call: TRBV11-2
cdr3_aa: CASSQGGVGVDTQYF
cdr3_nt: TGTGCCAGCAGCCAAGGGGGTGTGGGCGTAGATACGCAGTATTTT

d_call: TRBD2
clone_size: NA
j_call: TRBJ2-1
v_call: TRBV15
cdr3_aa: CATSSTSGGRNYNEQFF
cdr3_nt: TGTGCCACCAGCAGCACGAGCGGGGGGCGTAACTACAATGAGCAGTTCTTC

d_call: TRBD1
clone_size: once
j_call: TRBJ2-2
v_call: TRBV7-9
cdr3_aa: CASSPKGQRFGELFF
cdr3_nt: TGTGCCAGCAGCCCAAAGGGACAGCGGTTCGGGGAGCTGTTTTTT

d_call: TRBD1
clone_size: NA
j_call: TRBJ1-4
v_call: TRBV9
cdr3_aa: CASSVGQGNEKLFF
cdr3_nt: TGTGCCAGCAGCGTAGGACAGGGGAATGAAAAACTGTTTTTT

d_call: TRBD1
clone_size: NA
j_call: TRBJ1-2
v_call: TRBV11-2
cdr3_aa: CASTPGQGGFSNYGYTF
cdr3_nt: TGTGCCAGCACCCCGGGACAGGGGGGGTTTTCTAACTATGGCTACACCTTC

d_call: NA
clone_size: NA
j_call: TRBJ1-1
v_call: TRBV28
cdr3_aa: CASSQGTPNTEAFF
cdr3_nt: TGTGCCAGCAGTCAAGGGACACCCAACACTGAAGCTTTCTTT

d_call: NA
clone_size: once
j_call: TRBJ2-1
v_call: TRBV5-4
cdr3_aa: CASSLVGGNEQFF
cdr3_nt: TGTGCCAGCAGCTTGGTGGGGGGTAATGAGCAGTTCTTC

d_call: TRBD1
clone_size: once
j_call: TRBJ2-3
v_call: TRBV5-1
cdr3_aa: CASSLGDRTVSDTQYF
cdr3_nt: TGCGCCAGCAGCTTGGGGGACAGGACGGTTTCAGATACGCAGTATTTT

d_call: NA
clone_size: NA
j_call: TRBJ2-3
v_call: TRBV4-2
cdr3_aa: CASSQDRTGGVDDTQYF
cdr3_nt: TGTGCCAGCAGCCAAGATCGGACCGGGGGTGTAGATGATACGCAGTATTTT

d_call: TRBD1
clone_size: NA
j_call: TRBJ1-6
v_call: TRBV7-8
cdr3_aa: CASSFRQGGSSSYNSPLHF
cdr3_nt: TGTGCCAGCAGCTTTAGGCAGGGGGGATCAAGCTCCTATAATTCACCCCTCCACTTT

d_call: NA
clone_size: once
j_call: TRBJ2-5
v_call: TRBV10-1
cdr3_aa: CASSESMSRETQYF
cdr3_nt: TGCGCCAGCAGTGAGTCGATGTCGAGGGAGACCCAGTACTTC

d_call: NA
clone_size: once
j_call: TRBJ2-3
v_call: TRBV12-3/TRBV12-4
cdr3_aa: CASTSAGTDTQYF
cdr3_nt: TGTGCCAGCACCTCGGCGGGGACAGATACGCAGTATTTT

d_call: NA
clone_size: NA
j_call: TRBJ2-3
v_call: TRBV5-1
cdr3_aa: CASSLQQSTDTQYF
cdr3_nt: TGCGCCAGCAGCTTGCAACAGTCCACAGATACGCAGTATTTT

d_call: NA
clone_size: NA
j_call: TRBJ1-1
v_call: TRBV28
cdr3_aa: CASSREGLDTEAFF
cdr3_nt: TGTGCCAGCAGTCGGGAGGGCTTGGACACTGAAGCTTTCTTT

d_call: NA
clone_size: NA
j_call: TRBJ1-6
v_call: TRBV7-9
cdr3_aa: CASSSDSSYNSPLHF
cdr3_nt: TGTGCCAGCAGCTCCGATAGCTCCTATAATTCACCCCTCCACTTT

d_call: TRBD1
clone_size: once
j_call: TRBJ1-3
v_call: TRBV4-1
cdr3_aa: CASSQGTGPSGNTIYF
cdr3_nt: TGCGCCAGCAGCCAAGGGACAGGGCCCTCTGGAAACACCATATATTTT

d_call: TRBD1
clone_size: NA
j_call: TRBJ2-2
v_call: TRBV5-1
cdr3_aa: CASNTYGQGAIGELFF
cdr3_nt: TGCGCCAGCAATACTTACGGACAGGGGGCAATCGGGGAGCTGTTTTTT

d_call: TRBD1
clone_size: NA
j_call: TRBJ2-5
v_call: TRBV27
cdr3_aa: CASSLLGQGSAETQYF
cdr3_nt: TGTGCCAGCAGTCTCCTAGGACAGGGGAGTGCGGAGACCCAGTACTTC

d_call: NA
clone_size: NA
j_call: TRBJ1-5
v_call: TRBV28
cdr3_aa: CASRGSGEPQHF
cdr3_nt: TGTGCCAGCAGGGGCTCGGGGGAGCCCCAGCATTTT

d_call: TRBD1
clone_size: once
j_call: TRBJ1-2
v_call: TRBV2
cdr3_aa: CASSEEWDRATNYGYTF
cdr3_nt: TGTGCCAGCAGTGAAGAATGGGACAGGGCGACTAACTATGGCTACACCTTC

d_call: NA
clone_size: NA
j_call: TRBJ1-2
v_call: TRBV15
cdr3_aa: CAAIGVRGRGYTF
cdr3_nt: TGTGCCGCGATAGGGGTCAGAGGACGTGGCTACACCTTC

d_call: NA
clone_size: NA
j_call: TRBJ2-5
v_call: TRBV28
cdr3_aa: CASSSTRSETQYF
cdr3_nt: TGTGCCAGCAGTTCGACAAGGTCGGAGACCCAGTACTTC

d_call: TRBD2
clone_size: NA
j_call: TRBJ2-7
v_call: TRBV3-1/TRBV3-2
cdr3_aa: CASSSGPSSGARNYEQYF
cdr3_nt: TGTGCCAGCAGCTCCGGGCCCTCTAGCGGGGCGCGTAATTACGAGCAGTACTTC

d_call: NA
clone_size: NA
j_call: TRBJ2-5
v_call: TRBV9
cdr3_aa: CASSVGTGAGETQYF
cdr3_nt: TGTGCCAGCAGCGTAGGTACAGGGGCGGGGGAGACCCAGTACTTC

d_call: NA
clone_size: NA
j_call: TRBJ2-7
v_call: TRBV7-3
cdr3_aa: CASSFNPGYEQYF
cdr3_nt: TGTGCCAGCAGCTTCAACCCAGGGTACGAGCAGTACTTC

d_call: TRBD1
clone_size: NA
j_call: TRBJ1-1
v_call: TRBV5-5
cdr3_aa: CASSLVPGTGFQNTEAFF
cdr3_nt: TGTGCCAGCAGCTTGGTCCCCGGGACAGGGTTCCAGAACACTGAAGCTTTCTTT

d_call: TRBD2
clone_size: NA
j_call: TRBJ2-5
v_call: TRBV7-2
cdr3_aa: CASSPGASGGGETQYF
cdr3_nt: TGTGCCAGCAGCCCGGGGGCTAGCGGGGGCGGGGAGACCCAGTACTTC

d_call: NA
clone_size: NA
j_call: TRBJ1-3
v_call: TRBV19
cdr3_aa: CASSAQSSGNTIYF
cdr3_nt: TGTGCCAGTAGTGCACAGAGCTCTGGAAACACCATATATTTT